These 9 T cell receptor beta chains were all obtained from the same sample, sequenced in a study of control samples from healthy donors and cancer patients. The repertoire was sequenced with immunoSEQ multiplex PCR; TCRdb's copy has only in-frame clones and lacks some. The sample includes roughly 160,000 clones, around 88% of them seen just once. Sequencing was carried out using blood. Receptors were obtained from a woman under 40 in good health.

The J gene is TRBJ2-2, the V gene TRBV24-1; TRBD2 matches 10 bases. Losses at the gene ends were 2 bases for V and 2 bases for J; bases not matched to a gene: 7. The germline CDR1 and CDR2 sequences are KGHDR and SFDVKD. CDR3 size: 18 residues. In nucleotides, the CDR3 is TGTGCCACCAGTGATTGGGAGCTAGCGGGAGACAACACCGGGGAGCTGTTTTTT. It encodes CATSDWELAGDNTGELFF.

The gene calls are TRBV27 and TRBJ2-7; 11 nucleotides agree with TRBD2. The V gene's germline CDR1 is MNHEY and CDR2 SMNVEV (reference sequence). V lost 2 bases and J lost 2; bases outside the gene matches: 2. The CDR3 consists of 15 residues. The CDR3 here is CASSLRLAGTYEQYF. CDR3 DNA sequence: TGTGCCAGCAGTTTACGACTAGCGGGAACCTACGAGCAGTACTTC.

The chain recombines TRBV2 with TRBJ2-3; tentatively, D is TRBD2 (5 bases). The CDR3 runs to 15 residues. Trimming removed 4 bases at V and 6 bases at J, with 17 bases between. Germline V gene data show CDR1 as SNHLY and CDR2 as FYNNEI. The CDR3 loop reads CASSGPGRDPDTQYF. Written as DNA, the CDR3 is TGTGCCAGCAGTGGGCCGGGAAGAGACCCCGATACGCAGTATTTT.

This chain joins TRBV28 and TRBJ2-1; D gene uncertain. V was shortened by 4 bases and J by 3 bases, with 10 bases between the two germline ends. The CDR3 extends over 14 amino acids. Per germline, CDR1 MDHEN and CDR2 SYDVKM. In DNA, the CDR3 is TGTGCCAGCAGTTCCCGGAACCTCTACAATGAGCAGTTCTTC. It is translated as CASSSRNLYNEQFF.

CDR3 in DNA: TGTGCCAGCAGCTTAGCTATAGGAGCCCAGACCTACGAGCAGTACTTC. Protein sequence: CASSLAIGAQTYEQYF. The chain has TRBV7-2 and TRBJ2-7; D is uncertain. The CDR3 loop spans 16 amino acids. Between the trimmed V and J ends, which lost 0 bases and 2 bases, there was a span of 14 bases. Per germline, CDR1 SGHTA and CDR2 FQGNSA.

V usage is TRBV24-1 and J usage is TRBJ2-6, with D perhaps TRBD1 or TRBD2 (6 bases each). This CDR3 is 18 amino acids long. Trimming took off 3 bases at V and 1 base at J, with 15 bases between the two ends. From germline, CDR1 is KGHDR and CDR2 SFDVKD. The CDR3 reads CATSDSPGARSGANVLTF. Here the CDR3 DNA reads TGTGCCACCAGTGATAGTCCGGGGGCGAGGTCTGGGGCCAACGTCCTGACTTTC.

The chain uses TRBV7-9 and TRBJ2-1; 10 bases fit TRBD2. CDR1 is SEHNR and CDR2 is FQNEAQ in the germline V gene (reference sequence). The CDR3 spans 15 residues. Trimming at V came to 8 bases and at J to 0 bases, leaving 4 bases not matched to a gene. The CDR3 bases are TGTGCCAGCGCAAAGCGGGAGGGCTCCTACAATGAGCAGTTCTTC. The encoded protein is CASAKREGSYNEQFF.

The chain uses TRBV5-1 and TRBJ1-3; D is unclear. This CDR3 has 17 residues. Germline lookup yields CDR1 SGHRS and CDR2 YFSETQ. V was clipped by 0 bases and J by 1 base, with 14 bases between them. DNA for the CDR3: TGCGCCAGCAGCTTGGATGGCCAGAGTTGGTCTGGAAACACCATATATTTT. Its protein product is CASSLDGQSWSGNTIYF.

This clone has just one count. Other DNA sequences in this sample translate to the same CDR3. The V gene is TRBV5-1, the J gene TRBJ1-2, with 7 bases aligning to TRBD1. The CDR3 is 14 residues long. J lost 1 base, V lost 0 bases, and 0 bases had no gene match. From germline, CDR1 is SGHRS and CDR2 YFSETQ. The CDR3 DNA sequence: TGCGCCAGCAGCTTGGACAGGGGTAACTATGGCTACACCTTC. Translation: CASSLDRGNYGYTF. The full variable domain, in which reference TRBV5-1 and TRBJ1-2 provide the parts outside the CDR3, is KAGVTQTPRYLIKTRGQQVTLSCSPISGHRSVSWYQQTPGQGLQFLFEYFSETQRNKGNFPGRFSGRQFSNSRSEMNVSTLELGDSALYLCASSLDRGNYGYTFGSGTRLTVV.